These T cell receptor beta chains were read from a single sample in a study of blood T cell repertoires in COVID-19. Here immunoSEQ multiplex PCR was the method, and the copy in TCRdb shows in-frame clones only, minus some. The sample includes about 440,000 clones, 90% of them seen just once. Sequencing input: PBMCs or T cells enriched from blood (not recorded which). These receptor sequences come from a man younger than 30 who had recovered from COVID-19. The CDR3 runs from the conserved cysteine through the conserved F or W. The order of the fields is CDR3 DNA, CDR3 protein, D gene, clone size, J gene, V gene. A D gene is named only where the DNA matches it firmly. Not all rows give a size; the values are once, few, many and, for expanded clones, a class.

CDR3 DNA: TGTGCCAGCAGCCCTCCAGGACATCCGAACACTGAAGCTTTCTTT; CDR3 protein: CASSPPGHPNTEAFF; D gene: NA; clone size: NA; J gene: TRBJ1-1; V gene: TRBV9
CDR3 DNA: TGTGCCAGCAGCGTAGCTCGCGGACTAGCATCCCTCAATGAGCAGTTCTTC; CDR3 protein: CASSVARGLASLNEQFF; D gene: TRBD2; clone size: NA; J gene: TRBJ2-1; V gene: TRBV9
CDR3 DNA: TGTGCCATAGCGGTTGGCTCCTACAATGAGCAGTTCTTC; CDR3 protein: CAIAVGSYNEQFF; D gene: NA; clone size: NA; J gene: TRBJ2-1; V gene: TRBV10-3
CDR3 DNA: TGCGCCAGCAGCGCCCAGGGGGCCCATGGGCCCCAGCATTTT; CDR3 protein: CASSAQGAHGPQHF; D gene: TRBD1; clone size: NA; J gene: TRBJ1-5; V gene: TRBV4-1
CDR3 DNA: TGTGCCAGTAGTATTGCAGGGCCTCGATCTAACTATGGCTACACCTTC; CDR3 protein: CASSIAGPRSNYGYTF; D gene: NA; clone size: once; J gene: TRBJ1-2; V gene: TRBV19
CDR3 DNA: TGTGCCAGCAGTGAGGGGACTAGCGGACTTTACGAGCAGTACTTC; CDR3 protein: CASSEGTSGLYEQYF; D gene: TRBD2; clone size: NA; J gene: TRBJ2-7; V gene: TRBV6-1
CDR3 DNA: TGCGCCAGCAGCTTGGATAAGACAAGGGACAGTGGCTACACCTTC; CDR3 protein: CASSLDKTRDSGYTF; D gene: TRBD1; clone size: NA; J gene: TRBJ1-2; V gene: TRBV5-1
CDR3 DNA: TGTGCCATTTCCTCCGGGAGAGGAGGGGTGGATCAGCCCCAGCATTTT; CDR3 protein: CAISSGRGGVDQPQHF; D gene: NA; clone size: NA; J gene: TRBJ1-5; V gene: TRBV28
CDR3 DNA: TGTGCCAGCAGCCTGGAGGGAACCTACAATGAGCAGTTCTTC; CDR3 protein: CASSLEGTYNEQFF; D gene: NA; clone size: NA; J gene: TRBJ2-1; V gene: TRBV11-2
CDR3 DNA: TGTGCCAGCAGCCCCAGGACAGGGTCTGGAAACACCATATATTTT; CDR3 protein: CASSPRTGSGNTIYF; D gene: TRBD1; clone size: NA; J gene: TRBJ1-3; V gene: TRBV11-3
CDR3 DNA: TGTGCCAGCAGCCACCTGGAAGAGCGGGGGTGGCCCTACGAGCAGTACTTC; CDR3 protein: CASSHLEERGWPYEQYF; D gene: TRBD2; clone size: once; J gene: TRBJ2-7; V gene: TRBV7-4
CDR3 DNA: TGCAGCGTGGGGGGGGGCTCCTACGAGCAGTACTTC; CDR3 protein: CSVGGGSYEQYF; D gene: TRBD2; clone size: NA; J gene: TRBJ2-7; V gene: TRBV29-1
CDR3 DNA: TGCGCCAGCCGCCCCCGCGGGGGGAACACCGGGGAGCTGTTTTTT; CDR3 protein: CASRPRGGNTGELFF; D gene: TRBD2; clone size: NA; J gene: TRBJ2-2; V gene: TRBV5-1
CDR3 DNA: TGCGCCAGCAGCCGGCCGGGACAGGGAATTTATAATTCACCCCTCCACTTT; CDR3 protein: CASSRPGQGIYNSPLHF; D gene: TRBD1; clone size: once; J gene: TRBJ1-6; V gene: TRBV4-1
CDR3 DNA: TGTGCCAGCAGTTCGGGACGTCGGTTAGGGGGCTCATATAGTTCTGGGGCCAACGTCCTGACTTTC; CDR3 protein: CASSSGRRLGGSYSSGANVLTF; D gene: TRBD1; clone size: NA; J gene: TRBJ2-6; V gene: TRBV7-8
CDR3 DNA: TGTGCCAGCAGTGAAACTGGAGGTTCCCACTATGGCTACACCTTC; CDR3 protein: CASSETGGSHYGYTF; D gene: NA; clone size: NA; J gene: TRBJ1-2; V gene: TRBV2
CDR3 DNA: TGTGCCAGCAGCTTGTCTATGCAGCCCCAGCATTTT; CDR3 protein: CASSLSMQPQHF; D gene: NA; clone size: few; J gene: TRBJ1-5; V gene: TRBV7-9
CDR3 DNA: TGTGCCAGCAGGGGGACAGGGGGCGCTTATTATGGCTACACCTTC; CDR3 protein: CASRGTGGAYYGYTF; D gene: TRBD1; clone size: once; J gene: TRBJ1-2; V gene: TRBV2
CDR3 DNA: TGTGCCAGCAGTAAAAGACAGGGGCCTGAGCAGTTCTTC; CDR3 protein: CASSKRQGPEQFF; D gene: TRBD1; clone size: NA; J gene: TRBJ2-1; V gene: TRBV27
CDR3 DNA: TGTGCCAGTAGGCATACAGGGGATGAAGCTTTCTTT; CDR3 protein: CASRHTGDEAFF; D gene: TRBD1; clone size: NA; J gene: TRBJ1-1; V gene: TRBV19
CDR3 DNA: TGCGCCAGCAGCGGGGACAAGTACGAGCAGTACTTC; CDR3 protein: CASSGDKYEQYF; D gene: NA; clone size: NA; J gene: TRBJ2-7; V gene: TRBV5-1
CDR3 DNA: TGTGCCAGCAGCCCATCGGGACTAGCGATCTACGACTACGAGCAGTACTTC; CDR3 protein: CASSPSGLAIYDYEQYF; D gene: TRBD2; clone size: NA; J gene: TRBJ2-7; V gene: TRBV9
CDR3 DNA: TGCGCCAGCAGTAAAGGGGGCAACTATGGCTACACCTTC; CDR3 protein: CASSKGGNYGYTF; D gene: TRBD1; clone size: once; J gene: TRBJ1-2; V gene: TRBV10-1
CDR3 DNA: TGTGCCAGCAGCCAAGGACTAGCGGGGGACAATGAGCAGTTCTTC; CDR3 protein: CASSQGLAGDNEQFF; D gene: TRBD2; clone size: NA; J gene: TRBJ2-1; V gene: TRBV4-2
CDR3 DNA: TGCAGCGTGGAGCTAGGGGGAACCTCTGGAAACACCATATATTTT; CDR3 protein: CSVELGGTSGNTIYF; D gene: NA; clone size: few; J gene: TRBJ1-3; V gene: TRBV29-1
CDR3 DNA: TGTGCCAGCAGTGAAGGGCGGGAGTTCCCCAATGAGCAGTTCTTC; CDR3 protein: CASSEGREFPNEQFF; D gene: TRBD2; clone size: NA; J gene: TRBJ2-1; V gene: TRBV25-1
CDR3 DNA: TGCGCCAGCAGCCCCCAGGGAACAGATACGCAGTATTTT; CDR3 protein: CASSPQGTDTQYF; D gene: NA; clone size: once; J gene: TRBJ2-3; V gene: TRBV5-1
CDR3 DNA: TGCAGTGCTAGTACCCCCTGGCAGGGGGGTTCACCCCTCCACTTT; CDR3 protein: CSASTPWQGGSPLHF; D gene: TRBD1; clone size: NA; J gene: TRBJ1-6; V gene: TRBV20-1
CDR3 DNA: TGTGCCAGCACCCCCGGCGGGGGAATTGAAACGTACAATGAGCAGTTCTTC; CDR3 protein: CASTPGGGIETYNEQFF; D gene: TRBD2; clone size: NA; J gene: TRBJ2-1; V gene: TRBV2
CDR3 DNA: TGTGCCAGCGAGTCCCTAATCTACGAGCAGTACTTC; CDR3 protein: CASESLIYEQYF; D gene: NA; clone size: NA; J gene: TRBJ2-7; V gene: TRBV2